The clone carrying this T cell receptor (beta chain) was seen only once. The antigen remains undetermined. Enrollment shut out patients with autoimmune disease history or systemic immunosuppression. The repertoire was sequenced with immunoSEQ multiplex PCR; TCRdb's copy has only in-frame clones and lacks some. The table lists 12,000 to 15,000 clones, approximately 93% of them singletons, with 20% to 25% in the top ten. Losses at the gene ends were 4 bases for V and 0 bases for J; bases not matched to a gene: 7. The CDR3 consists of 16 residues. The germline V gene encodes CDR1 SEHNR and CDR2 FQNEAQ (reference sequence). These data come from a study of OX40 agonist ivuxolimab in advanced cancers. The wider study: Males comprised 82.7% of the group, whose mean age was approximately 61 years (range roughly 20 to 85). Findings and limits, study-wide: CD8+ T cells (on average) carried more expanded clones than CD4+ T cells.

The chain joins TRBV7-9 to TRBJ2-3, with 7 bases that match TRBD1. This sequence originates from an adult with an advanced solid tumor such as melanoma, head and neck, liver or kidney cancer. The source material was CD4+ or CD8+ T cells sorted from blood, sampled in a trial of the OX40 agonist ivuxolimab. The CDR3 loop is CASSYRDRYSTDTQYF. The CDR3 DNA sequence: TGTGCCAGCAGCTACCGGGACAGATATAGCACAGATACGCAGTATTTT.